Listed here is a single TCR beta chain. What it recognizes is unknown. This entry is derived from a study of T cell responses to AZD1222 COVID-19 vaccine. V lost 1 base and J 3 bases, leaving 6 bases between the germline ends. Germline CDR1 LNHDA, CDR2 SQIVND (reference sequence). This CDR3 comprises 13 residues. Study findings and constraints: Two AZD1222 administrations were followed by greater Spike-specific TCR breadth and depth.

The protocol was immunoSEQ multiplex PCR, while the TCRdb copy is restricted to in-frame clones and leaves out a portion. The sample holds 72,000 or so clones, about nine tenths seen once. The sample here was peripheral blood, taken on day 0 of AZD1222 vaccination. This receptor was taken from an adult in good health. The chain has TRBV19 and TRBJ1-2; D is unclear. The CDR3 loop is CASSIAWDYGYTF. In DNA form, the CDR3 reads TGTGCCAGTAGTATAGCTTGGGACTATGGCTACACCTTC.